What follows are 15 T cell receptor beta chains derived from one specimen sequenced in a study of T cells in tumors after PD-1 blockade. Clones were sequenced by immunoSEQ multiplex PCR, and TCRdb holds only the in-frame ones, with some missing. In the table there are several thousand clones, roughly 60% of which are singletons. The sequencing here drew on tumor tissue, taken after anti-PD-1 treatment. The receptors here all came from a human donor with cutaneous squamous cell carcinoma.

This clone was observed a handful of times. The J gene is TRBJ1-3, the V gene TRBV19, with 8 positions matching TRBD1. Trimming took 6 bases from V and 1 from J; bases not matched to a gene: 14. The CDR3 runs to 18 residues. CDR1 and CDR2 (germline): LNHDA, SQIVND (reference sequence). The CDR3 coding sequence is TGTGCCAGTAGCGCCGGGGGTGACAGGGGCTGGTCTGGAAACACCATATATTTT. Protein: CASSAGGDRGWSGNTIYF.

This chain links TRBV2 with TRBJ2-3; 10 positions match TRBD2. J gave up 0 bases and V 5 bases, and 8 bases lay outside the gene matches. This CDR3 region has 17 residues. Germline V lookup: CDR1 SNHLY, CDR2 FYNNEI. The CDR3 here is CASSTSGVTSSTDTQYF. The CDR3 bases are TGTGCCAGCAGTACTAGCGGGGTGACATCTAGCACAGATACGCAGTATTTT. The full variable domain, its missing parts supplied by reference TRBV2 and TRBJ2-3, is EPEVTQTPSHQVTQMGQEVILRCVPISNHLYFYWYRQILGQKVEFLVSFYNNEISEKSEIFDDQFSVERPDGSNFTLKIRSTKLEDSAMYFCASSTSGVTSSTDTQYFGPGTRLTVL.

The J gene is TRBJ2-5, the V gene TRBV15, with a weak D call TRBD1 (5 bases). The germline CDR1 and CDR2 sequences are LNHNV and YYDKDF (reference sequence). V was trimmed by 6 bases and J by 2 bases, leaving 19 bases between them. The CDR3 is 16 residues long. The chain's CDR3 is CATRTGIHPSQETQYF. CDR3 sequence (DNA): TGTGCCACCAGAACAGGCATACACCCGAGTCAAGAGACCCAGTACTTC. Together with reference TRBV15 and TRBJ2-5, the CDR3 gives the full variable domain: DAMVIQNPRYQVTQFGKPVTLSCSQTLNHNVMYWYQQKSSQAPKLLFHYYDKDFNNEADTPDNFQSRRPNTSFCFLDIRSPGLGDTAMYLCATRTGIHPSQETQYFGPGTRLLVL.

This clone appeared a few times. The rearrangement links TRBV9 to TRBJ1-4, with 7 nucleotides matching TRBD1. Germline V lookup: CDR1 SGDLS, CDR2 YYNGEE. After removal of 3 bases from V and 7 bases from J, the junction contained 9 bases not matched to a gene. This CDR3 comprises 15 residues. The chain's CDR3 is CASSARGGAVEKLFF. Written as DNA, the CDR3 is TGTGCCAGCAGCGCCAGAGGGGGCGCGGTTGAAAAACTGTTTTTT.

J is TRBJ2-1 and V is TRBV7-2; 9 bases align to TRBD2. With V trimmed by 0 bases and J by 7 bases, 7 bases remained unmatched. This CDR3 region has 16 residues. Germline assignment: CDR1 SGHTA and CDR2 FQGNSA. This CDR3 reads CASSLAERGAGNEQFF. The CDR3 coding sequence is TGTGCCAGCAGCTTAGCGGAGCGGGGGGCCGGAAATGAGCAGTTCTTC.

V and J are TRBV6-5 and TRBJ1-6, with D hard to call. Germline CDR1 and CDR2: MNHEY and SVGAGI. CDR3 length: 15 residues. The V end was cut by 2 bases, the J end by 5 bases, with 10 bases between. As DNA, the CDR3 is TGTGCCAGCAGTTACCGGGAGTTCAATAATTCACCCCTCCACTTT. This sequence encodes CASSYREFNNSPLHF.

The CDR3, as DNA: TGTGCCAGCAGCGTAGGAAAAATGCAGTATTTT. Translation: CASSVGKMQYF. The chain is built from TRBV9 and TRBJ2-3; the D is unclear. CDR1 SGDLS and CDR2 YYNGEE come from the germline V gene. This CDR3 comprises 11 residues. V was cut by 0 bases and J by 11 bases, with 7 bases left in between.

This clone came up once. The chain links TRBV2 to TRBJ2-3; D gene uncertain. Trimming shortened V by 7 bases and J by 1 base, and 24 bases separated the two germline ends. The V gene's germline CDR1 is SNHLY and CDR2 FYNNEI. This CDR3 is 18 amino acids long. This chain's CDR3 is CASNFQGQATPGTDTQYF. The CDR3 nucleotides read TGTGCCAGCAACTTCCAAGGGCAGGCGACGCCCGGCACAGATACGCAGTATTTT.

This clone occurred a few times. The chain uses TRBV19 and TRBJ1-1; 8 bases line up with TRBD1. Germline lookup yields CDR1 LNHDA and CDR2 SQIVND (reference sequence). After removal of 8 bases from V and 4 bases from J, the junction contained 6 bases not matched to a gene. This CDR3 region has 13 residues. This CDR3 is CASSGGIGTEAFF. CDR3 DNA: TGTGCCAGTTCAGGGGGCATAGGCACTGAAGCTTTCTTT.

The chain is built from TRBV2 and TRBJ2-7; D is unclear. The CDR3 totals 12 residues. CDR1 is SNHLY, CDR2 FYNNEI, per germline. V gave up 7 bases and J gave up 0 bases, with 7 bases separating them. Here the CDR3 reads CASISSSYEQYF. CDR3 sequence (DNA): TGTGCCAGCATCTCGAGCTCCTACGAGCAGTACTTC.

The V gene is TRBV5-4, the J gene TRBJ1-1, with D possibly matching TRBD1 (5 bases). The ends were cut back, 2 bases at V and 1 base at J, with 12 bases in the middle. The germline V gene encodes CDR1 SGHNT and CDR2 YYREEE (reference sequence). This CDR3 is built from 15 residues. The CDR3 loop reads CASSLRTQGNTEAFF. In nucleotides, the CDR3 is TGTGCCAGCAGCTTACGGACGCAGGGGAACACTGAAGCTTTCTTT.

The V and J genes are TRBV19 and TRBJ2-1; D unclear. Germline values: CDR1 LNHDA, CDR2 SQIVND (reference sequence). The CDR3 is made up of 11 amino acids. V was cut by 3 bases and J by 9 bases, with 6 bases left in between. The CDR3 loop reads CASSIVGEQFF. The CDR3 nucleotides are TGTGCCAGTAGTATTGTGGGTGAGCAGTTCTTC.

V is TRBV2 and J is TRBJ2-1; 8 bases are a match to TRBD2. The junction had 4 bases not matched to a gene; V was cut back by 7 bases and J by 5 bases. Per the germline V gene, CDR1 is SNHLY and CDR2 is FYNNEI. The CDR3 contains 13 residues. CDR3 coding DNA: TGTGCCAGCAACGGACTAGCAGACAATGAGCAGTTCTTC. This sequence encodes CASNGLADNEQFF. The full variable domain, with the rest looked up from reference TRBV2 and TRBJ2-1, is EPEVTQTPSHQVTQMGQEVILRCVPISNHLYFYWYRQILGQKVEFLVSFYNNEISEKSEIFDDQFSVERPDGSNFTLKIRSTKLEDSAMYFCASNGLADNEQFFGPGTRLTVL.

The chain combines TRBV9 with TRBJ1-2; no definite D call. Germline CDR1 reads SGDLS; CDR2 reads YYNGEE. V lost 0 bases and J 0 bases, leaving 9 bases between the germline ends. This CDR3 has 15 amino acids. In DNA form, the CDR3 reads TGTGCCAGCAGCGTAGTCGGGAGCCCTAACTATGGCTACACCTTC. Protein: CASSVVGSPNYGYTF.

The rearrangement links TRBV28 to TRBJ2-7; the D is unclear. Germline V gene data show CDR1 as MDHEN and CDR2 as SYDVKM. CDR3 length: 11 residues. V was cut by 5 bases and J by 12 bases, with 14 bases left in between. The CDR3 is CASSETLRLYF. CDR3 coding DNA: TGTGCCAGCAGTGAAACCCTAAGGCTGTACTTC.